This T cell receptor beta chain was documented in a study of beta chain features in type 1 diabetes. Overall study results and limits: Patients with Type 1 diabetes showed moderately but significantly shorter TCRB CDR3s in all four CD4+ subsets.

Reverse transcription of all isolated RNA meant that expressed TCRB transcripts were sequenced. Some clones are missing from TCRdb's copy, which holds only in-frame ones; the method was immunoSEQ multiplex PCR. The table has 400,000 to 450,000 clones, around 14% seen once. Comment on this clone: Its antigen is not identified.

CDR1 is SGHRS and CDR2 is YFSETQ in the germline V gene. There are 13 residues in the CDR3. J gave up 8 bases and V 4 bases, and 6 bases lay outside the gene matches. The TCR comes from a man aged 30 to 45 in good health. The sequenced material came from naive CD4+ T cells from blood. The chain carries TRBV5-1 and TRBJ2-1; 7 positions agree with TRBD2. As DNA, the CDR3 is TGCGCCAGCAGCCGGACTAGTATCCATGAGCAGTTCTTC. It is translated as CASSRTSIHEQFF.